These 28 T cell receptor beta chains were sequenced from one sample in a study of beta chain features in type 1 diabetes. Study results and limitations: Among all four CD4+ subsets, Type 1 diabetes patients had TCRB CDR3s that were moderately but significantly shorter.

All of the isolated RNA was reverse transcribed, so expressed TCRB transcripts were sequenced. Profiled with immunoSEQ multiplex PCR; TCRdb holds only in-frame clones, not every one. The sample lists 160,000 or so clones; 63% were seen once. For these TCRs, the target antigens are not known. The sample was naive CD4+ T cells from blood. These receptors all come from a man aged 30 to 45 with type 1 diabetes.

This chain uses TRBV7-9 with TRBJ2-1; D unresolved. The germline gives CDR1 SEHNR, CDR2 FQNEAQ (reference sequence). The ends were cut back, 1 base at V and 0 bases at J, with 7 bases in the middle. The CDR3 extends over 15 amino acids. Written as DNA, the CDR3 is TGTGCCAGCAGCTTAGAACAGAACTCCTACAATGAGCAGTTCTTC. This sequence encodes CASSLEQNSYNEQFF.

The chain employs TRBV13 and TRBJ2-3; 7 nucleotides match TRBD2. Germline lookup yields CDR1 PRHDT and CDR2 FYEKMQ (reference sequence). The CDR3 loop spans 14 amino acids. The junction had 6 bases not matched to a gene; V was cut back by 0 bases and J by 9 bases. The CDR3 sequence is CASSLGPGEGTQYF. The CDR3 DNA reads as TGTGCCAGCAGCTTAGGCCCGGGGGAGGGGACGCAGTATTTT.

This rearrangement joins TRBV7-9 to TRBJ2-5; 8 nucleotides agree with TRBD2. This CDR3 contains 16 residues. The V gene end was trimmed by 5 bases and the J gene end by 7 bases; junction bases not matched to a gene: 15. Germline V gene data show CDR1 as SEHNR and CDR2 as FQNEAQ (reference sequence). The CDR3 loop is CASSPASGGPSGTQYF. The DNA for the CDR3 is TGTGCCAGCAGCCCAGCCAGCGGGGGCCCGAGTGGGACCCAGTACTTC.

This clone was seen a single time. The V gene is TRBV6-1, the J gene TRBJ2-7, with 7 bases matching TRBD1. The CDR3 runs 14 residues. Looked up from germline, CDR1 is MNHNS and CDR2 is SASEGT. Germline trimming cut 7 bases from V and 2 bases from J; bases unmatched to any gene: 8. This chain's CDR3 is CASTQTGQTYEQYF. CDR3 nucleotide sequence: TGTGCCAGCACCCAAACGGGACAGACCTACGAGCAGTACTTC.

This rearrangement joins TRBV15 to TRBJ1-2, with D hard to call. The CDR3 runs to 13 residues. Germline CDR1 LNHNV, CDR2 YYDKDF (reference sequence). V dropped 0 bases and J dropped 4 bases, with 6 bases sitting between them. The CDR3 loop is CATSRDGRYGYTF. CDR3 bases: TGTGCCACCAGCAGAGATGGTCGCTATGGCTACACCTTC. The full variable domain, with the rest looked up from reference TRBV15 and TRBJ1-2, is DAMVIQNPRYQVTQFGKPVTLSCSQTLNHNVMYWYQQKSSQAPKLLFHYYDKDFNNEADTPDNFQSRRPNTSFCFLDIRSPGLGDTAMYLCATSRDGRYGYTFGSGTRLTVV.

In regard to this clone: The same CDR3 also results from other DNA sequences found in this sample. The rearrangement links TRBV25-1 to TRBJ2-1; D uncertain. This CDR3 has 11 residues. Germline CDR1 MGHDK, CDR2 SYGVNS. V lost 4 bases and J lost 4, with 2 bases in between. The CDR3 protein is CASSGYNEQFF. The CDR3 nucleotides read TGTGCCAGCAGTGGTTACAATGAGCAGTTCTTC.

This clone occurred a few times. J is TRBJ2-4 and V is TRBV5-6, with 7 positions matching TRBD1. Germline values: CDR1 SGHDT, CDR2 YYEEEE. The CDR3 is 15 residues long. The trim removed 0 bases at V and 6 bases at J, leaving 6 bases unmatched. CDR3 sequence: CASSLEGALLNIQYF. CDR3 coding DNA: TGTGCCAGCAGCTTGGAGGGGGCATTACTAAACATTCAGTACTTC. Combining the CDR3 with reference TRBV5-6 and TRBJ2-4 gives the whole variable domain DAGVTQSPTHLIKTRGQQVTLRCSPKSGHDTVSWYQQALGQGPQFIFQYYEEEERQRGNFPDRFSGHQFPNYSSELNVNALLLGDSALYLCASSLEGALLNIQYFGAGTRLSVL.

The V gene is TRBV7-9, the J gene TRBJ1-1; D unclear. V lost 5 bases and J lost 0, with 10 bases in between. Germline V gives CDR1 SEHNR, CDR2 FQNEAQ (reference sequence). The CDR3 length is 14 residues. The CDR3: CASSPLTVNTEAFF. In DNA, the CDR3 is TGTGCCAGCAGCCCGCTAACGGTGAACACTGAAGCTTTCTTT.

V gene TRBV25-1 combines with J gene TRBJ2-3; possible D gene TRBD1, 6 bases. Trimming removed 6 bases at V and 0 bases at J, with 10 bases between. The CDR3 has 14 amino acids. Germline V lookup: CDR1 MGHDK, CDR2 SYGVNS. The CDR3 coding sequence is TGTGCCAGCAGCGCAGGGGCTAGCACAGATACGCAGTATTTT. Translated, it gives CASSAGASTDTQYF.

The chain recombines TRBV5-6 with TRBJ2-5; D unresolved. Trimming removed 1 base from V and 0 bases from J, with 7 bases in between. The CDR3 has 14 amino acids. Germline CDR1 and CDR2: SGHDT and YYEEEE. The CDR3 sequence is CASSLPSHQETQYF. The DNA of the CDR3 is TGTGCCAGCAGCTTGCCCAGTCACCAAGAGACCCAGTACTTC.

The J gene is TRBJ2-1, the V gene TRBV4-3; no clear D. The CDR3 loop spans 16 amino acids. Germline lookup yields CDR1 LGHNA and CDR2 YSLEER. The ends were cut back, 3 bases at V and 4 bases at J, with 16 bases in the middle. Here the CDR3 reads CASSQGLAEEYNEQFF. For the CDR3, the DNA is TGCGCCAGCAGCCAGGGATTGGCAGAGGAGTACAATGAGCAGTTCTTC.

The V gene is TRBV7-8, the J gene TRBJ2-7, with D perhaps matching TRBD1 (7 bases). V shed 3 bases and J shed 0 bases, with 12 bases lying between them. The CDR3 runs to 15 residues. Per germline, CDR1 SGHVS and CDR2 FQNEAQ. CDR3 sequence (DNA): TGTGCCAGCAGCTTGCGGCGGGACAGCTCCTACGAGCAGTACTTC. It is translated as CASSLRRDSSYEQYF. The full variable domain, its missing parts supplied by reference TRBV7-8 and TRBJ2-7, is GAGVSQSPRYKVAKRGQDVALRCDPISGHVSLFWYQQALGQGPEFLTYFQNEAQLDKSGLPSDRFFAERPEGSVSTLKIQRTQQEDSAVYLCASSLRRDSSYEQYFGPGTRLTVT.

A few counts support this clone. The rearrangement uses TRBV29-1 and TRBJ1-1; D gene uncertain. Germline lookup yields CDR1 SQVTM and CDR2 ANQGSEA. CDR3 length: 10 residues. V shed 7 bases and J shed 3 bases, with 6 bases lying between them. CDR3 in amino acids: CSAMDTEAFF. In DNA form, the CDR3 reads TGCAGCGCGATGGACACTGAAGCTTTCTTT. The full variable domain, rest sourced from reference TRBV29-1 and TRBJ1-1, is SAVISQKPSRDICQRGTSLTIQCQVDSQVTMMFWYRQQPGQSLTLIATANQGSEATYESGFVIDKFPISRPNLTFSTLTVSNMSPEDSSIYLCSAMDTEAFFGQGTRLTVV.

The rearrangement uses TRBV11-2 and TRBJ2-3, with 9 positions matching TRBD2. The CDR3 loop spans 15 amino acids. V lost 1 base, J lost 1 base, and 0 bases stayed unmatched. Germline loops: CDR1 SGHAT, CDR2 FQNNGV. The CDR3 DNA follows: TGTGCCAGCAGCTTAGGGACTAGCGGCACAGATACGCAGTATTTT. Residues: CASSLGTSGTDTQYF.

This clone was seen a handful of times. The rearrangement uses TRBV29-1 and TRBJ1-2; no reliable D call. Trimming cost V 3 bases and J 1 base, with 3 bases left between them. Germline-derived CDR1 and CDR2 are SQVTM and ANQGSEA. This CDR3 contains 11 residues. Here the CDR3 DNA reads TGCAGCGTTGACCTTAACTATGGCTACACCTTC. As protein: CSVDLNYGYTF.

The chain carries TRBV29-1 and TRBJ2-3, with D perhaps TRBD1 (5 bases). In germline, CDR1 is SQVTM, CDR2 ANQGSEA. The CDR3 spans 9 residues. The CDR3 loop reads CKGADTQYF. CDR3 bases: TGCAAAGGGGCAGATACGCAGTATTTT.

CDR3 region: CSVTGPSDTQYF. CDR3 DNA: TGCAGCGTTACCGGACCTAGTGATACGCAGTATTTT. This chain joins TRBV29-1 and TRBJ2-3; no firm D call. Germline values: CDR1 SQVTM, CDR2 ANQGSEA. V was cut by 5 bases and J by 6 bases, with 12 bases left in between. The CDR3 contains 12 residues.

This clone was counted a few times. The gene calls are TRBV29-1 and TRBJ2-7; TRBD2 matches 13 bases. The germline V gene has CDR1 SQVTM and CDR2 ANQGSEA. This CDR3 is 14 amino acids long. V lost 4 bases and J lost 4; bases outside the gene matches: 4. The CDR3 nucleotides read TGCAGCGTTGCCGGGACTAGCGGGAATTACGAGCAGTACTTC. This codes for CSVAGTSGNYEQYF.

The chain couples TRBV6-5 to TRBJ2-1; D is possibly TRBD2 (5 bases). Between the trimmed V and J ends, which lost 5 bases and 4 bases, there was a span of 9 bases. The CDR3 has 13 residues. Germline V lookup: CDR1 MNHEY, CDR2 SVGAGI. CDR3 coding DNA: TGTGCCAGCAGTCCTAGGGAGTACAATGAGCAGTTCTTC. This translates into CASSPREYNEQFF.

The chain carries TRBV5-5 and TRBJ2-2; a weak D match, TRBD1 (5 bases). This CDR3 comprises 16 residues. Looked up from germline, CDR1 is SGHKS and CDR2 is YYEKEE (reference sequence). Between the trimmed V and J ends, which lost 4 bases and 0 bases, there was a span of 13 bases. CDR3 nucleotide sequence: TGTGCCAGCAGCCATCTACCGACAGCGAACACCGGGGAGCTGTTTTTT. This gives the protein CASSHLPTANTGELFF.

This clone has a handful of counts. The rearrangement uses TRBV29-1 and TRBJ2-4; TRBD1 matches at 7 bases. Germline V gene sequence: CDR1 SQVTM, CDR2 ANQGSEA. J lost 10 bases, V lost 1 base, and 13 bases had no gene match. This CDR3 has 15 residues. CDR3: CSVEVSETGLFIQYF. The CDR3 DNA follows: TGCAGCGTTGAAGTGAGCGAGACAGGGTTGTTTATTCAGTACTTC.

The rearrangement uses TRBV25-1 and TRBJ2-3; D unclear. The germline V and J ends were trimmed by 3 bases and 1 base, with 11 bases remaining between them. From germline, CDR1 is MGHDK and CDR2 SYGVNS. The CDR3 contains 15 residues. In DNA, the CDR3 is TGTGCCAGCAGTGATACGGCCGACGGCACAGATACGCAGTATTTT. Amino acid sequence: CASSDTADGTDTQYF.

The chain employs TRBV29-1 and TRBJ2-5; D might be TRBD1 (6 bases). Trimming stripped 6 bases from V and 1 base from J, with 12 bases between. Germline CDR1 is SQVTM and CDR2 is ANQGSEA. The CDR3 covers 13 residues. CDR3 region: CSVERQAQETQYF. The CDR3 DNA is TGCAGCGTCGAAAGACAGGCCCAAGAGACCCAGTACTTC.

The chain recombines TRBV14 with TRBJ2-5; tentatively, D is TRBD1 (6 bases). V gave up 4 bases and J gave up 1 base, with 10 bases separating them. The CDR3 spans 14 residues. CDR1 and CDR2 (germline): SGHDN, FVKESK. The CDR3 is CASSPVGGQETQYF. The CDR3 nucleotides are TGTGCCAGCAGCCCGGTAGGGGGCCAAGAGACCCAGTACTTC.

The table lists this clone with a few counts. The rearrangement uses TRBV28 and TRBJ2-1; D ambiguous. Per germline, CDR1 MDHEN and CDR2 SYDVKM. V was trimmed by 8 bases and J by 4 bases, leaving 15 bases between them. This CDR3 is built from 14 residues. The chain's CDR3 is CASLGQEKYNEQFF. The DNA for the CDR3 is TGTGCCAGCCTAGGGCAGGAAAAGTACAATGAGCAGTTCTTC.

This clone was counted a few times. This chain uses TRBV7-9 with TRBJ1-5; unclear D gene. V lost 8 bases and J lost 4, with 18 bases in between. Germline V gene lookup returns CDR1 SEHNR and CDR2 FQNEAQ (reference sequence). This CDR3 is built from 15 residues. CDR3 in amino acids: CASGMDVGGNQPQHF. CDR3 DNA sequence: TGTGCCAGCGGGATGGACGTCGGTGGGAATCAGCCCCAGCATTTT.

The gene calls are TRBV29-1 and TRBJ2-1, with 13 bases matching TRBD2. CDR3 length: 14 residues. Losses at the gene ends were 5 bases for V and 10 bases for J; bases not matched to a gene: 8. The germline CDR1 and CDR2 sequences are SQVTM and ANQGSEA. The CDR3 loop reads CSVKRTSGGWEQFF. The CDR3, as DNA: TGCAGCGTTAAGAGGACTAGCGGGGGATGGGAGCAGTTCTTC.

V is TRBV7-9 and J is TRBJ1-5; 8 positions agree with TRBD1. Trimming cost V 5 bases and J 2 bases; bases outside gene matches: 8. Germline CDR1 and CDR2: SEHNR and FQNEAQ (reference sequence). The CDR3 loop spans 16 amino acids. This CDR3 is CASSRTGIGGNQPQHF. DNA for the CDR3: TGTGCCAGCAGCAGGACAGGGATTGGCGGCAATCAGCCCCAGCATTTT.